The 24 T cell receptor beta chains below all came from one sample that was sequenced in a study of glioma-infiltrating T cells (TCRdb year 2016). The instrument given in TCRdb is Illumina MiSeq. The iRepertoire nested amplicon-rescue multiplex PCR (arm-PCR) platform was used to amplify TCR alpha and beta CDR3 regions from RNA. The raw public data were reprocessed by TCRdb itself: fastp quality trimming at Q25, MiXCR clonotype calling, in-frame beta chains only. Rows matching on CDR3 protein sequence are summarized as one entry with the most common DNA and genes. Across this sample there are around 120,000 distinct CDR3 sequences, with around 25% seen only once. Under 35% of the sample comes from the top ten. The sequenced sample consisted of glioma tissue, nonneoplastic brain tissue, or PBMCs (not recorded which). The receptors were sampled from a human donor with low-grade glioma or glioblastoma, undergoing nonglioma brain surgery, or in good health (not recorded which).

This clonotype has ten or more counts. CDR3 coding DNA: TGCAGTGCTGCCATGGGGACTAACTATGGCTACACCTTC. This translates into CSAAMGTNYGYTF. The J gene is TRBJ1-2, the V gene TRBV20-1; D is undetermined. Germline V gene sequence: CDR1 DFQATT, CDR2 SNEGSKA (reference sequence). The CDR3 loop spans 13 amino acids. Trimming stripped 5 bases from V and 0 bases from J, with 10 bases between.

The rearrangement links TRBV12-3 or TRBV12-4 to TRBJ2-7, with TRBD2 matching over 8 bases. CDR3 size: 15 residues. V gave up 2 bases and J gave up 2 bases; unmatched junction bases: 5. CDR3 in amino acids: CASSLIAGSTYEQYV. The CDR3 nucleotides are TGTGCCAGCAGTTTAATAGCGGGGTCGACCTACGAGCAGTACGTC.

A few counts support this clonotype. The chain combines TRBV3-1 with TRBJ1-1, with TRBD1 matching 10 bases. V gave up 4 bases and J gave up 1 base; unmatched junction bases: 3. Germline V gene data show CDR1 as LGHDT and CDR2 as YNNKEL (reference sequence). This CDR3 region has 15 residues. CDR3 nucleotides: TGTGCCAGCAGCCGTAGGGACAGGGGGAACACTGAAGCTTTCTTT. Residues: CASSRRDRGNTEAFF.

The chain carries TRBV28 and TRBJ2-7; no reliable D call. CDR1 and CDR2 (germline): MDHEN, SYDVKM. This CDR3 is built from 11 residues. Trimming left V 8 bases short and J 4 bases short, with 9 bases between. Here the CDR3 DNA reads TGTGCCAGCGGCTCGGGTTACGAGCAGTACGTC. Its translation: CASGSGYEQYV.

On this clonotype itself: Just one base apart from a much larger clone, this may be a read error. The rearrangement links TRBV27 to TRBJ1-1; no definite D call. There are 14 residues in the CDR3. Per the germline V gene, CDR1 is MNHEY and CDR2 is SMNVEV (reference sequence). CDR3 in amino acids: CASSSQLGNIEAFF. The CDR3 DNA follows: TGTGCCAGCAGTTCCCAGTTAGGCAACATTGAAGCTTTCTTT.

A word on this clonotype: This may be a read error, as it is one base from a much larger clone. The chain is built from TRBV12-3 or TRBV12-4 and TRBJ2-2; 7 positions agree with TRBD1. The CDR3 loop spans 14 amino acids. V lost 6 bases and J lost 1; bases outside the gene matches: 2. The CDR3, as DNA: TGTGCCAGCAGACGGACAGGGAACACCGGGGAGCTGTTTTTT. This codes for CASRRTGNTGELFF.

The V and J genes are TRBV3-1 and TRBJ2-3; D perhaps matches TRBD1 (5 bases). V was pared by 6 bases and J by 3 bases, with 10 bases between. Looked up from germline, CDR1 is LGHDT and CDR2 is YNNKEL (reference sequence). The CDR3 covers 13 residues. CDR3 sequence (DNA): TGTGCCAGCAGGACCAGGGCAACAGATACGCAGTATTTT. Translating gives CASRTRATDTQYF.

This clonotype occurred a few times. The genes are TRBV5-1 and TRBJ1-4; 7 bases are a match to TRBD1. Losses at the gene ends were 1 base for V and 8 bases for J; bases not matched to a gene: 5. Germline CDR1 SGHRS, CDR2 YFSETQ. CDR3 length: 14 residues. CDR3 sequence: CASSLQGGEEKLFF. The CDR3 nucleotides are TGCGCCAGCAGCTTGCAAGGGGGCGAGGAAAAACTGTTTTTT.

The table lists this clonotype with a few counts. This sequence joins TRBV29-1 and TRBJ2-3; no clear D gene. The CDR3 has 12 residues. V was pared by 5 bases and J by 3 bases, with 9 bases between. Germline V gives CDR1 SQVTM, CDR2 ANQGSEA. The CDR3 loop is CSVSPSTDTQYF. The CDR3 DNA sequence: TGCAGCGTTTCTCCCAGTACAGATACGCAGTATTTT.

Comment on this clonotype: An end of the junction differs from the germline gene, which may be a read error. The V call is TRBV5-1, the J call TRBJ1-6, with a weak D call TRBD1 (5 bases). Germline-derived CDR1 and CDR2 are SGHRS and YFSETQ. The CDR3 spans 17 residues. The DNA for the CDR3 is TGTGCCAGCAGCCAAGTGGAGGGGAGGTCCTATAATTCACCCCTCCACTTT. It specifies CASSQVEGRSYNSPLHF.

This chain links TRBV20-1 with TRBJ1-3; possible D gene TRBD1, 5 bases. The germline V gene encodes CDR1 DFQATT and CDR2 SNEGSKA (reference sequence). The CDR3 covers 13 residues. V dropped 6 bases and J dropped 12 bases, with 21 bases sitting between them. The CDR3 loop is CSAPDGKEDNIYF. CDR3 nucleotide sequence: TGCAGTGCCCCGGACGGAAAAGAGGACAACATATATTTT.

This clonotype was seen a handful of times. This rearrangement joins TRBV3-1 to TRBJ2-5, with D unresolved. V lost 0 bases, J lost 5 bases, and 7 bases lay in between. CDR3 size: 13 residues. Germline V gene data show CDR1 as LGHDT and CDR2 as YNNKEL (reference sequence). CDR3 region: CASSQEPRETQYF. CDR3 nucleotide sequence: TGTGCCAGCAGCCAAGAACCGCGGGAGACCCAGTACTTC.

The genes are TRBV7-2 and TRBJ2-2, with a possible D match to TRBD2 (5 bases). This CDR3 is built from 15 residues. The V end was cut by 0 bases, the J end by 4 bases, with 9 bases between. Germline V gene sequence: CDR1 SGHTA, CDR2 FQGNSA. CDR3 region: CASSLAPSGTGELFF. In nucleotides, the CDR3 is TGTGCCAGCAGCTTAGCGCCCAGCGGCACCGGGGAGCTGTTTTTT.

V usage is TRBV3-1 and J usage is TRBJ1-2; tentatively, D is TRBD1 (6 bases). V lost 4 bases and J 4 bases, leaving 13 bases between the germline ends. Germline V gene lookup returns CDR1 LGHDT and CDR2 YNNKEL (reference sequence). This CDR3 has 14 residues. The DNA for the CDR3 is TGTGCCAGCAGCCTCCTCAGGGGTCCCTATGGCTACACCTTC. This sequence encodes CASSLLRGPYGYTF.

With regard to this clonotype: One base away lies a much larger clone, so this may be a sequencing read error. The rearrangement uses TRBV20-1 and TRBJ1-5, with D perhaps matching TRBD1 (5 bases). The germline V gene has CDR1 DFQATT and CDR2 SNEGSKA (reference sequence). Trimming removed 3 bases at V and 6 bases at J, with 15 bases between. The CDR3 has 14 residues. The CDR3 loop reads CSASPVGETQPQHF. As DNA, the CDR3 is TGCAGTGCTAGCCCCGTGGGGGAGACTCAGCCCCAGCATTTT.

J is TRBJ1-4 and V is TRBV18; tentatively, D is TRBD1 (5 bases). Trimming stripped 0 bases from V and 3 bases from J, with 8 bases between. This CDR3 spans 15 amino acids. Looked up from germline, CDR1 is KGHSH and CDR2 is LQKENI. The CDR3 sequence is CASSPPKQANEKLFF. CDR3 DNA sequence: TGTGCCAGCTCACCACCGAAACAGGCTAATGAAAAACTGTTTTTT.

This clonotype was observed a handful of times. The chain recombines TRBV5-4 with TRBJ2-6; D is perhaps TRBD2 (6 bases). V dropped 5 bases and J dropped 0 bases, with 12 bases sitting between them. The CDR3 is made up of 16 amino acids. The germline V gene has CDR1 SGHNT and CDR2 YYREEE (reference sequence). Written as DNA, the CDR3 is TGTGCCAGCAGTTGGGACTCCAACTCTGGGGCCAACGTCCTGACTTTC. The encoded protein is CASSWDSNSGANVLTF. Filled out from reference TRBV5-4 and TRBJ2-6, the complete variable domain reads ETGVTQSPTHLIKTRGQQVTLRCSSQSGHNTVSWYQQALGQGPQFIFQYYREEENGRGNFPPRFSGLQFPNYSSELNVNALELDDSALYLCASSWDSNSGANVLTFGAGSRLTVL.

This clonotype was picked up a small number of times. The V and J genes are TRBV3-1 and TRBJ2-1; D possibly corresponds to TRBD1 (5 bases). From germline, CDR1 is LGHDT and CDR2 YNNKEL (reference sequence). The CDR3 runs 14 residues. The V end was cut by 0 bases, the J end by 9 bases, with 12 bases between. DNA of the CDR3: TGTGCCAGCAGCCAAGACAGGGTTAGAAGTGAGCAGTTCTTC. Its translation is CASSQDRVRSEQFF.

The rearrangement links TRBV7-8 to TRBJ1-1, with D possibly matching TRBD1 (5 bases). CDR3 length equals 14 residues. The germline V gene encodes CDR1 SGHVS and CDR2 FQNEAQ. V gave up 5 bases and J gave up 6 bases, with 16 bases separating them. CDR3 in amino acids: CASSRDLPGAEAFF. DNA for the CDR3: TGTGCCAGCAGCCGGGACCTCCCAGGCGCTGAAGCTTTCTTT.

The chain has TRBV7-9 and TRBJ2-1; 9 nucleotides agree with TRBD2. The J segment lost 3 bases and the V segment lost 6 bases, leaving 6 bases of the junction unmatched. In germline, CDR1 is SEHNR, CDR2 FQNEAQ (reference sequence). CDR3 size: 15 residues. The CDR3 region has the DNA TGTGCCAGCAGACGAGGACTAGCGCTCTACAATGAGCAGTTCTTC. Its protein product is CASRRGLALYNEQFF.

This clonotype appeared many times. The V and J genes are TRBV25-1 and TRBJ2-3, with a possible D match to TRBD2 (5 bases). This CDR3 has 14 residues. Deletions cut 4 bases from V and 3 bases from J, with 11 bases between. The germline gives CDR1 MGHDK, CDR2 SYGVNS. The CDR3 DNA follows: TGTGCCAGCAGTGTGGCCGGAGGTACAGATACGCAGTATTTT. Its protein is CASSVAGGTDTQYF.

This clonotype has just one count. The chain joins TRBV14 to TRBJ2-1; D unclear. The DNA end lines up better with TRBJ2-7; the J call may be wrong. CDR1 SGHDN and CDR2 FVKESK come from the germline V gene. The CDR3 runs to 13 residues. The CDR3 reads CASSEASFHEQYV. The CDR3 nucleotides are TGTGCCAGCAGCGAAGCAAGTTTCCACGAGCAGTACGTC.

There are many counts of this clonotype. This chain connects TRBV14 to TRBJ2-1, with a possible D match to TRBD1 (6 bases). V dropped 5 bases and J dropped 2 bases, with 19 bases sitting between them. Germline values: CDR1 SGHDN, CDR2 FVKESK. The CDR3 covers 17 residues. The CDR3 DNA follows: TGTGCCAGCAGCTCAAACCCGGGACAAGTTGCCTACAATGAGCAGTTCTTC. The encoded protein is CASSSNPGQVAYNEQFF.

There are a few counts of this clonotype. V gene TRBV20-1 combines with J gene TRBJ1-2; D is perhaps TRBD1 (5 bases). The CDR3 is 14 residues long. Germline-derived CDR1 and CDR2 are DFQATT and SNEGSKA (reference sequence). V lost 3 bases and J 4 bases, leaving 15 bases between the germline ends. CDR3 region: CSARGDVASYGYTF. The CDR3 DNA sequence: TGCAGTGCTAGGGGGGACGTGGCCTCCTATGGCTACACCTTC.